This TCR beta chain was obtained from a study of tumor-infiltrating lymphocytes in primary liver carcinoma. This clonotype was seen a handful of times. Reverse transcription of 450 to 500 ng total RNA with a constant-region primer produced TCR beta cDNA. For TCR beta, libraries were produced by three nested multiplex PCR rounds using slightly modified ARM-PCR. A C-beta reverse primer was combined with TRBV1-TRBV30 forward primers in the first two PCR rounds, and each round had roughly 11 cycles. TCRdb re-analysed the multiplex PCR reads in MiXCR, keeping a single row per CDR3 protein. The profile shows 310,000 or so distinct CDR3 sequences, roughly three fifths of them singletons. This CDR3 comprises 14 residues. The V gene's germline CDR1 is SQVTM and CDR2 ANQGSEA. V was cut by 3 bases and J by 6 bases, with 17 bases left in between. Out of unsorted whole blood came the blood RNA, and germline DNA was extracted as well.

The receptor's source is a woman aged 30 to 39 with primary liver carcinoma and hepatitis B virus infection. Specimen: peripheral blood. The gene calls are TRBV29-1 and TRBJ1-1, with D perhaps matching TRBD1 (5 bases). CDR3 sequence: CSVEGGSGYAEAFF. DNA for the CDR3: TGCAGCGTTGAGGGGGGGTCGGGGTACGCTGAAGCTTTCTTT.